This TCR beta chain emerged from a study of blood T cell repertoires in COVID-19. In the study overall: Whether acute or convalescent, the COVID-19 samples came from the United States, Italy and Spain.

In the original workflow: For nucleated cells, counts were estimated from reference gene primer amplification. Sequenced by immunoSEQ multiplex PCR; TCRdb stores in-frame clones only, minus some. V, J and clone size were drawn from that table, and D and trimming were deduced from the DNA. The sample holds more than 150,000 clones, more than 70% seen once. Germline V gene lookup returns CDR1 MGHDK and CDR2 SYGVNS. CDR3 length: 14 residues. J gave up 3 bases and V 8 bases, and 8 bases lay outside the gene matches. This TCR was recovered from a young man with active or convalescent COVID-19. The V gene is TRBV25-1, the J gene TRBJ2-3, with TRBD2 matching 7 bases. The sequenced material came from peripheral blood. The CDR3 is CASQRGRVTDTQYF. In DNA form, the CDR3 reads TGTGCCAGCCAACGGGGGAGGGTAACAGATACGCAGTATTTT.